A single sample is the source of the 13 T cell receptor beta chains below, sequenced in a study of cytomegalovirus exposure and HLA in healthy donors. The PCR made use of 60 Vbeta and 13 Jbeta primers. Using immunoSEQ multiplex PCR, the repertoire was profiled, and TCRdb retains in-frame clones only, with some absent. The sample includes under 110,000 clones, about 81% of them seen just once. Input material: PBMCs. Receptor source: a male donor in good health and CMV-seropositive.

The chain recombines TRBV9 with TRBJ1-5; tentative D call: TRBD1 (6 bases). Germline CDR1 reads SGDLS; CDR2 reads YYNGEE. V shed 3 bases and J shed 1 base, with 23 bases lying between them. This CDR3 has 19 amino acids. The CDR3 is CASSAKGGHRVWSNQPQHF. CDR3 nucleotide sequence: TGTGCCAGCAGCGCCAAAGGAGGTCACAGGGTTTGGAGCAATCAGCCCCAGCATTTT.

The rearrangement links TRBV18 to TRBJ2-2; D gene uncertain. Per germline, CDR1 KGHSH and CDR2 LQKENI. CDR3 length: 16 amino acids. Between the trimmed V and J ends, which lost 2 bases and 5 bases, there was a span of 15 bases. The DNA for the CDR3 is TGTGCCAGCTCACCATCCGCGGCCCATGGAACCGGGGAGCTGTTTTTT. Translated: CASSPSAAHGTGELFF. The entire variable domain, with the rest obtained from reference TRBV18 and TRBJ2-2, is as follows: NAGVMQNPRHLVRRRGQEARLRCSPMKGHSHVYWYRQLPEEGLKFMVYLQKENIIDESGMPKERFSAEFPKEGPSILRIQQVVRGDSAAYFCASSPSAAHGTGELFFGEGSRLTVL.

The chain recombines TRBV20-1 with TRBJ1-1; D is ambiguous. The CDR3 runs to 11 residues. The V gene lost 6 bases and the J gene lost 3 bases, with 8 bases spanning the gap. Looked up from germline, CDR1 is DFQATT and CDR2 is SNEGSKA (reference sequence). This CDR3 is CSAQVDTEAFF. The DNA of the CDR3 is TGCAGTGCCCAGGTAGACACTGAAGCTTTCTTT.

This sequence joins TRBV27 and TRBJ2-3, with 7 bases identical to TRBD1. With V trimmed by 5 bases and J by 3 bases, 14 bases remained unmatched. Germline assignment: CDR1 MNHEY and CDR2 SMNVEV (reference sequence). The CDR3 is made up of 17 amino acids. This CDR3 reads CASSSLGPTGPTDTQYF. Here the CDR3 DNA reads TGTGCCAGCAGTAGTTTGGGCCCGACAGGGCCTACAGATACGCAGTATTTT.

V and J are TRBV7-9 and TRBJ2-1; 9 nucleotides agree with TRBD1. The CDR3 spans 15 residues. Germline V lookup: CDR1 SEHNR, CDR2 FQNEAQ (reference sequence). Trimming took 5 bases from V and 10 from J; bases not matched to a gene: 12. The CDR3: CASSRRDRAVCEQFF. The CDR3 DNA reads TGTGCCAGCAGCCGACGGGACAGGGCCGTATGCGAGCAGTTCTTC.

The V call is TRBV27, the J call TRBJ2-3; 9 bases are a match to TRBD2. The germline V gene has CDR1 MNHEY and CDR2 SMNVEV (reference sequence). V gave up 2 bases and J gave up 2 bases; unmatched junction bases: 2. This CDR3 is 15 amino acids long. The CDR3, as DNA: TGTGCCAGCAGTTTAGCGGGAGGGATCACAGATACGCAGTATTTT. This codes for CASSLAGGITDTQYF.

The chain carries TRBV2 and TRBJ2-3; TRBD1 matches 8 bases. V shed 3 bases, J shed 4 bases, and the junction held 9 bases outside the gene matches. There are 16 residues in the CDR3. Germline CDR1 reads SNHLY; CDR2 reads FYNNEI. The CDR3 DNA reads TGTGCCAGCAGTGACGGCAGGGGGCACGTGGCAGATACGCAGTATTTT. Amino acids: CASSDGRGHVADTQYF.

The gene calls are TRBV2 and TRBJ1-1, with 7 bases that match TRBD1. This CDR3 is 14 amino acids long. V shed 7 bases and J 4 bases; nucleotides not matched to a gene: 9. Germline CDR1 reads SNHLY; CDR2 reads FYNNEI. CDR3 protein: CASNKEGAGTEAFF. CDR3 bases: TGTGCCAGCAATAAGGAGGGGGCTGGCACTGAAGCTTTCTTT.

The chain has TRBV6-5 and TRBJ2-7; D not certain. Germline CDR1 is MNHEY and CDR2 is SVGAGI. CDR3 length: 14 amino acids. Deletions cut 2 bases from V and 5 bases from J, with 13 bases between. CDR3: CASSYIGASDEQYF. The CDR3 coding sequence is TGTGCCAGCAGTTACATTGGTGCGTCTGACGAGCAGTACTTC.

V usage is TRBV6-1 and J usage is TRBJ1-1; D gene uncertain. The V and J ends lost 6 bases and 0 bases respectively, with 11 bases between them. The CDR3 runs 14 residues. The germline gives CDR1 MNHNS, CDR2 SASEGT. The CDR3 DNA is TGTGCCAGCAGCAGACAAGAAATGAACACTGAAGCTTTCTTT. Encoded protein: CASSRQEMNTEAFF.

There are a few counts of this clone. V usage is TRBV5-8 and J usage is TRBJ2-1; 9 nucleotides agree with TRBD2. Germline CDR1 is SGHTS and CDR2 is YDEGEE. CDR3 length equals 15 residues. Losses at the gene ends were 0 bases for V and 6 bases for J; bases not matched to a gene: 4. The CDR3 region has the DNA TGTGCCAGCAGCTTGGGGGTTAGCGGGAGCAATGAGCAGTTCTTC. It translates to CASSLGVSGSNEQFF.

This chain links TRBV7-2 with TRBJ2-7, with D perhaps TRBD2 (5 bases). This CDR3 has 14 amino acids. Between the trimmed V and J ends, which lost 5 bases and 6 bases, there was a span of 17 bases. CDR1 and CDR2 (germline): SGHTA, FQGNSA. The CDR3 loop reads CASSQPFGGAEQYF. The CDR3 nucleotides are TGTGCCAGCAGCCAGCCATTTGGAGGTGCCGAGCAGTACTTC.

This clone appeared a single time. This chain connects TRBV10-3 to TRBJ1-4; D possibly corresponds to TRBD1 (6 bases). CDR1 ENHRY and CDR2 SYGVKD come from the germline V gene. Trimming took off 10 bases at V and 4 bases at J, with 16 bases between the two ends. CDR3 length equals 14 residues. The CDR3 bases are TGTGCCACCCGGGTGGACAGCAGTAATGAAAAACTGTTTTTT. It codes for CATRVDSSNEKLFF.